The sequence of this T cell receptor (beta chain) was determined in a study of blood T cell repertoires in COVID-19. Study at large: COVID-19 samples, acute and convalescent, were from the United States, Italy and Spain.

Measured with immunoSEQ multiplex PCR; TCRdb has only the in-frame clones, and not every one. Of roughly 140,000 clones in the sample, 70% to 90% are singletons; the top ten hold 28%. Germline V CDR1 and CDR2: GTSNPN, SVGIG (reference sequence). The trim removed 5 bases at V and 8 bases at J, leaving 7 bases unmatched. The length of the CDR3 is 13 residues. The source material was peripheral blood. This rearrangement joins TRBV30 to TRBJ1-4, with TRBD1 matching 8 bases. The sequence derives from a human donor in a cohort sampled during active COVID-19. CDR3: CAWGQGMVEKLFF. In nucleotides, the CDR3 is TGTGCCTGGGGACAGGGTATGGTAGAAAAACTGTTTTTT.